The 26 T cell receptor beta chains below were found in one sample sequenced in a study of spatial heterogeneity in lung cancer. Described time point: sample taken at primary tumor resection. Extraction of whole RNA from tumor, nontumor lung or frozen PBMC preceded unsorted sequencing. Each CDR3 protein gets one entry after TCRdb re-called the 5' RACE reads with MiXCR. This repertoire shows approximately 4,100 distinct CDR3 sequences, 7.5% to 8.5% found once; its top ten account for about 60%. This material consisted of PBMCs, taken at surgery. The origin of the receptors is a female donor with early-stage non-small cell lung cancer.

This clonotype was seen ten or more times. CDR3 amino acids: CSVVRETQYF. The CDR3 coding sequence is TGCAGCGTGGTCAGAGAGACCCAGTACTTC. The J gene is TRBJ2-5, the V gene TRBV29-1; no firm D call. Trimming took off 6 bases at V and 4 bases at J, with 6 bases between the two ends. This CDR3 has 10 amino acids. Germline V gene lookup returns CDR1 SQVTM and CDR2 ANQGSEA.

This clonotype was picked up many times. This chain uses TRBV4-3 with TRBJ2-6; no firm D call. This CDR3 has 15 residues. V was shortened by 5 bases and J by 0 bases, with 8 bases between the two germline ends. CDR1 and CDR2 from the germline V gene are LGHNA and YSLEER. CDR3 loop: CASSGLSSGANVLTF. For the CDR3, the DNA is TGCGCCAGCAGCGGGTTAAGCTCTGGGGCCAACGTCCTGACTTTC.

This clonotype was seen ten or more times. V and J are TRBV27 and TRBJ1-2; TRBD1 might be the D (5 bases). V was clipped by 3 bases and J by 2 bases, with 7 bases between them. Germline V gene sequence: CDR1 MNHEY, CDR2 SMNVEV (reference sequence). The CDR3 is 13 amino acids. DNA for the CDR3: TGTGCCAGCAGTTTGAGACAGAACTATGGCTACACCTTC. This translates into CASSLRQNYGYTF.

This clonotype counts as medium-sized. The rearrangement uses TRBV7-9 and TRBJ1-2; a weak D match, TRBD1 (5 bases). The CDR3 has 16 amino acids. The V gene lost 2 bases and the J gene lost 7 bases, with 20 bases spanning the gap. In germline, CDR1 is SEHNR, CDR2 FQNEAQ (reference sequence). The CDR3 loop is CASSLTGGTGATGYTF. The CDR3 nucleotides are TGTGCCAGCAGCTTAACCGGGGGAACGGGCGCGACTGGCTACACCTTC.

This clonotype qualifies as medium-sized. V is TRBV7-9 and J is TRBJ1-1; D uncertain. From germline, CDR1 is SEHNR and CDR2 FQNEAQ (reference sequence). The CDR3 has 13 residues. Trimming removed 5 bases from V and 6 bases from J, with 13 bases in between. Here the CDR3 reads CASSPTVLAEAFF. CDR3 sequence (DNA): TGTGCCAGCAGCCCAACAGTTTTAGCTGAAGCTTTCTTT.

This clonotype is medium-sized within its sample. The V gene is TRBV5-1, the J gene TRBJ2-2; D remains unclear. Germline V CDR1 and CDR2: SGHRS, YFSETQ. This CDR3 is 17 amino acids long. The V and J ends lost 0 bases and 0 bases respectively, with 12 bases between them. The CDR3: CASSLGNRDANTGELFF. The CDR3 DNA follows: TGCGCCAGCAGCTTGGGAAATAGAGACGCGAACACCGGGGAGCTGTTTTTT.

This clonotype has at least ten counts. This chain uses TRBV7-6 with TRBJ1-1; no definite D call. This CDR3 contains 12 residues. Trimming shortened V by 4 bases and J by 6 bases, and 9 bases separated the two germline ends. Per germline, CDR1 SGHVS and CDR2 FNYEAQ. The CDR3 DNA reads TGTGCCAGCAGCTCCCCGGCAGCTGAAGCTTTCTTT. This gives the protein CASSSPAAEAFF.

The genes are TRBV29-1 and TRBJ2-3; D is perhaps TRBD2 (6 bases). This CDR3 is 14 amino acids long. CDR1 is SQVTM, CDR2 ANQGSEA, per germline. V was trimmed by 5 bases and J by 4 bases, leaving 16 bases between them. Written as DNA, the CDR3 is TGCAGCGTTAAGGTCCTCCCGGGGGCAGATACGCAGTATTTT. This translates into CSVKVLPGADTQYF.

This clonotype is categorized as medium-sized. The chain is built from TRBV5-1 and TRBJ2-5, with a weak D call TRBD2 (6 bases). The CDR3 contains 12 residues. V lost 4 bases and J 4 bases, leaving 8 bases between the germline ends. CDR1 is SGHRS and CDR2 is YFSETQ in the germline V gene. The CDR3 DNA reads TGCGCCAGCAGCACGGAGGGAGAGACCCAGTACTTC. This gives the protein CASSTEGETQYF.

This clonotype is deemed medium-sized. The J gene is TRBJ1-5, the V gene TRBV6-6; perhaps TRBD1 as D (6 bases). The V gene's germline CDR1 is MNHNY and CDR2 SVGAGI (reference sequence). CDR3 size: 15 residues. V was pared by 2 bases and J by 3 bases, with 11 bases between. In DNA form, the CDR3 reads TGTGCCAGCAGTTACGAGGGGGGACTCAATCAGCCCCAGCATTTT. It codes for CASSYEGGLNQPQHF.

The chain is built from TRBV20-1 and TRBJ1-1; D call uncertain. The CDR3 is 12 amino acids. Between the trimmed V and J ends, which lost 4 bases and 1 base, there was a span of 7 bases. Per the germline V gene, CDR1 is DFQATT and CDR2 is SNEGSKA (reference sequence). DNA for the CDR3: TGCAGTGCTAAGAGACAGAACACTGAAGCTTTCTTT. Its protein product is CSAKRQNTEAFF.

There are a few counts of this clonotype. The chain couples TRBV6-2 or TRBV6-3 to TRBJ2-1; 7 bases agree with TRBD1. Losses at the gene ends were 3 bases for V and 0 bases for J; bases not matched to a gene: 11. The CDR3 consists of 18 residues. Per the germline V gene, CDR1 is MNHEY and CDR2 is SVGEGT. CDR3 loop: CASSYSDRALSSYNEQFF. The CDR3 DNA follows: TGTGCCAGCAGTTATAGCGACAGGGCGCTGAGCTCCTACAATGAGCAGTTCTTC.

The V gene is TRBV7-9, the J gene TRBJ2-3, with 13 bases fitting TRBD2. The CDR3 is 16 residues long. With V trimmed by 5 bases and J by 1 base, 3 bases remained unmatched. CDR1 is SEHNR and CDR2 is FQNEAQ in the germline V gene (reference sequence). Here the CDR3 reads CASSHGTSGGTDTQYF. The CDR3 DNA is TGTGCCAGCAGCCACGGGACTAGCGGGGGCACAGATACGCAGTATTTT.

This clonotype was detected only a few times. The V and J genes are TRBV11-1 and TRBJ2-2; tentatively, D is TRBD1 (5 bases). The CDR3 has 15 residues. V was clipped by 3 bases and J by 5 bases, with 13 bases between them. Germline lookup yields CDR1 SGHAT and CDR2 FQDESV (reference sequence). The CDR3 region has the DNA TGTGCCAGCAGCTTCGGAATGGGGCGGACCGGGGAGCTGTTTTTT. The encoded protein is CASSFGMGRTGELFF.

This clonotype was recorded at least ten times. This chain joins TRBV3-1 and TRBJ2-3; 7 nucleotides line up with TRBD2. Trimming at V came to 4 bases and at J to 0 bases, leaving 7 bases not matched to a gene. The CDR3 consists of 16 residues. The germline gives CDR1 LGHDT, CDR2 YNNKEL (reference sequence). Here the CDR3 DNA reads TGTGCCAGCAGCCCCCGCTTCGGGGGGAGCACAGATACGCAGTATTTT. Translated, it gives CASSPRFGGSTDTQYF.

This clonotype is medium-sized in the sample. V and J are TRBV5-5 and TRBJ2-3; D possibly matches TRBD1 or TRBD2 (5 bases each). The V gene lost 4 bases and the J gene lost 0 bases, with 15 bases spanning the gap. Germline values: CDR1 SGHKS, CDR2 YYEKEE (reference sequence). The CDR3 length is 16 residues. The CDR3: CASSGGGRLSTDTQYF. CDR3 nucleotide sequence: TGTGCCAGCAGCGGTGGGGGTCGACTAAGCACAGATACGCAGTATTTT.

There are many counts of this clonotype. V gene TRBV9 combines with J gene TRBJ2-3, with TRBD2 matching over 9 bases. Unmatched junction bases numbered 21, after V lost 4 bases and J lost 6 bases. This CDR3 has 19 residues. CDR1 is SGDLS, CDR2 YYNGEE, per germline. The CDR3 loop reads CASSLQGPGMGLAVDTQYF. In DNA, the CDR3 is TGTGCCAGCAGCCTCCAAGGTCCGGGGATGGGACTAGCAGTTGATACGCAGTATTTT.

By sample fraction, this clonotype is medium-sized. The chain joins TRBV7-2 to TRBJ2-3; D call uncertain. This CDR3 spans 14 amino acids. V gave up 1 base and J gave up 2 bases, with 7 bases separating them. The germline V gene has CDR1 SGHTA and CDR2 FQGNSA. The CDR3 is CASSLVQSTDTQYF. CDR3 coding DNA: TGTGCCAGCAGCTTAGTGCAGTCCACAGATACGCAGTATTTT.

This clonotype appeared many times. The rearrangement joins TRBV7-9 to TRBJ1-1, with D unresolved. CDR1 is SEHNR, CDR2 FQNEAQ, per germline (reference sequence). V lost 2 bases to trimming and J lost 5 bases, with 9 bases between them. The CDR3 has 13 residues. The chain's CDR3 is CASSLPLGTEAFF. The CDR3 coding sequence is TGTGCCAGCAGCTTACCGCTCGGTACTGAAGCTTTCTTT. The variable domain in full, completed from reference TRBV7-9 and TRBJ1-1, reads DTGVSQNPRHKITKRGQNVTFRCDPISEHNRLYWYRQTLGQGPEFLTYFQNEAQLEKSRLLSDRFSAERPKGSFSTLEIQRTEQGDSAMYLCASSLPLGTEAFFGQGTRLTVV.

In regard to this clonotype: It may be a read error: a sequence one base away is much more abundant. The V call is TRBV6-5, the J call TRBJ2-6; D gene uncertain. The CDR3 sequence is 19 residues long. Germline-derived CDR1 and CDR2 are MNHEY and SVGAGI. The CDR3 bases are TGTGCCAGCAGTTACCTCATTGCCGGGTTCCCCTCTGGGGTCAACGTCCTGACTTTC. It yields the protein CASSYLIAGFPSGVNVLTF.

This clonotype is medium-sized (0.01 to 0.1%) in the sample. The chain employs TRBV7-2 and TRBJ1-5; D is ambiguous. V lost 2 bases and J 5 bases, leaving 10 bases between the germline ends. CDR1 and CDR2 (germline): SGHTA, FQGNSA. This CDR3 spans 14 amino acids. The CDR3 spells CASSLINADQPQHF. In nucleotides, the CDR3 is TGTGCCAGCAGCTTAATTAACGCAGATCAGCCCCAGCATTTT. The full variable domain, its missing parts supplied by reference TRBV7-2 and TRBJ1-5, is GAGVSQSPSNKVTEKGKDVELRCDPISGHTALYWYRQSLGQGLEFLIYFQGNSAPDKSGLPSDRFSAERTGGSVSTLTIQRTQQEDSAVYLCASSLINADQPQHFGDGTRLSIL.

The chain links TRBV7-2 to TRBJ2-1; D is perhaps TRBD1 (6 bases). CDR1 is SGHTA and CDR2 is FQGNSA in the germline V gene. V was clipped by 5 bases and J by 8 bases, with 19 bases between them. The CDR3 is made up of 15 amino acids. The chain's CDR3 is CASSRGTGYGDEQFF. CDR3 in DNA: TGTGCCAGCAGCAGGGGGACGGGCTACGGTGATGAGCAGTTCTTC.

By share of the sample, this clonotype is medium-sized. This chain uses TRBV7-9 with TRBJ1-1; unclear D gene. Germline V gene data show CDR1 as SEHNR and CDR2 as FQNEAQ (reference sequence). V was trimmed by 2 bases and J by 5 bases, leaving 3 bases between them. CDR3 length: 11 residues. The CDR3 protein is CASSLLTEAFF. For the CDR3, the DNA is TGTGCCAGCAGCTTATTGACTGAAGCTTTCTTT.

In its sample, this clonotype was seen many times. The chain recombines TRBV30 with TRBJ2-2; 7 bases line up with TRBD2. The CDR3 consists of 15 residues. In germline, CDR1 is GTSNPN, CDR2 SVGIG (reference sequence). V lost 3 bases to trimming and J lost 7 bases; unmatched junction nucleotides: 11. CDR3 in amino acids: CAWRVGGLVNGELFF. For the CDR3, the DNA is TGTGCCTGGAGGGTGGGAGGACTAGTGAACGGGGAGCTGTTTTTT.

This clonotype was recorded many times. The gene calls are TRBV7-9 and TRBJ2-3, with 7 bases identical to TRBD2. Germline CDR1 is SEHNR and CDR2 is FQNEAQ (reference sequence). V shed 4 bases and J 2 bases; nucleotides not matched to a gene: 3. This CDR3 spans 14 amino acids. CDR3 nucleotide sequence: TGTGCCAGCAGCTGGGGGGGATCCACAGATACGCAGTATTTT. This sequence encodes CASSWGGSTDTQYF.

The sample holds many counts of this clonotype. The V call is TRBV7-3, the J call TRBJ2-3; D call uncertain. The germline gives CDR1 SGHTA, CDR2 FQGTGA. The CDR3 has 15 residues. The germline V and J ends were trimmed by 5 bases and 6 bases, with 18 bases remaining between them. CDR3 in amino acids: CASSGTGSGPDTQYF. The CDR3 region has the DNA TGTGCCAGCAGCGGCACGGGTTCCGGGCCTGATACGCAGTATTTT.